This TCR beta chain was identified in a study of T cell responses to AZD1222 COVID-19 vaccine. Broader study findings: The reported proportion of spike-specific TCRs targeting unmutated variant regions was nearly half.

The CDR3 runs to 13 residues. Germline-derived CDR1 and CDR2 are MDHEN and SYDVKM. The V and J ends lost 3 bases and 6 bases respectively, with 9 bases between them. The table came from immunoSEQ multiplex PCR; TCRdb's copy has only in-frame clones and leaves some out. The repertoire consists of 120,000 or so clones, with 80% to 95% occurring once and the leading ten covering about 1.1%. Worth noting for this clone: Its antigen is still unknown.

The V gene is TRBV28, the J gene TRBJ1-3; the D is unclear. The sequence was collected from an adult in good health. The sample in question was peripheral blood, obtained on day 0 of AZD1222 vaccination. The CDR3 coding sequence is TGTGCCAGCAGTTTGACCCCGCCAAACACCATATATTTT. Translation gives CASSLTPPNTIYF.